The sequence of this T cell receptor beta chain was determined in a study of shared clonotypes between healthy human individuals. The overall study: Each donor contributed plates that comprised three CD4 naive, three CD4 memory, two CD8 naive and one CD8 memory. General study points: Unshared clonotypes carried lower generation probabilities than those common to all four donors. With a few donors compared, roughly 5% of naive CD4 clonotypes were shared.

In the case of this clone: What it binds is unknown.

The CDR3 runs 17 residues. Germline V gene data show CDR1 as MDHEN and CDR2 as SYDVKM. The germline V and J ends were trimmed by 3 bases and 0 bases, with 18 bases remaining between them. Method: immunoSEQ multiplex PCR; TCRdb's copy keeps in-frame clones and lacks some. The profile shows 2 million to 2.5 million clones, 85% to 95% of them singletons. Sequences were obtained from naive CD4+ T cells sorted from blood. This sample's subset: CD45RA+ positively selected. This sequence was found in a man younger than 35 in good health. This chain joins TRBV28 and TRBJ2-7; D possibly corresponds to TRBD1 (5 bases). CDR3 residues: CASSFEYRLLSSYEQYF. The CDR3 DNA reads TGTGCCAGCAGTTTTGAGTACAGGCTCCTGAGCTCCTACGAGCAGTACTTC.